This T cell receptor beta chain stems from a study of control samples from healthy donors and cancer patients. Libraries were prepared by immunoSEQ multiplex PCR; TCRdb keeps only in-frame clonotypes and omits some of them. The table lists 70,000 to 80,000 clones, about nine tenths of them singletons, with 9.5% in the top ten. The CDR3 spans 15 residues. The germline CDR1 and CDR2 sequences are MGHRA and YSYEKL. V shed 0 bases and J 8 bases; nucleotides not matched to a gene: 4. This sequence was found in a woman in her forties or fifties with colorectal cancer. Sequenced material: PBMCs. The genes are TRBV4-1 and TRBJ1-2; 12 bases are shared with TRBD1. The CDR3 coding sequence is TGCGCCAGCAGCCAAGACCGGGACAGGGGGCTAGGCTACACCTTC. It is translated as CASSQDRDRGLGYTF.